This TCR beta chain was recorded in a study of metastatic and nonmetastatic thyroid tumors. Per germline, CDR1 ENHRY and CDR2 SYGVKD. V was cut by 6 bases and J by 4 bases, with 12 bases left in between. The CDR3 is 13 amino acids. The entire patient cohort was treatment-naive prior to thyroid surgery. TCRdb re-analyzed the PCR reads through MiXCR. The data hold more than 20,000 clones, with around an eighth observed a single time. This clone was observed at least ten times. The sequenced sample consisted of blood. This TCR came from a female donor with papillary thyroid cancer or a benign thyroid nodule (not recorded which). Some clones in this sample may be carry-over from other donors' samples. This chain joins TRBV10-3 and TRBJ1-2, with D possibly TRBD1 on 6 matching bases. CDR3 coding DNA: TGTGCCATCAGCGCGAAAGGGGGCTATGGCTACACCTTC. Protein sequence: CAISAKGGYGYTF.